The 13 T cell receptor beta chains presented below share a single source sample, sequenced in a study of radiotherapy plus CTLA-4 blockade in lung cancer (dated by TCRdb to 2016 to 2019). The library was generated by the immunoSEQ multiplex PCR assay. In its TCRdb copy, this immuneACCESS table keeps in-frame sequences only and misses some clones. Where compared with another copy, unresolved V genes explain less than half of these, and the others have no known cause. Within this sample are more than 90,000 clones, with around 88% of them counted one time only. Clones ranked in the top ten supply about 5.3% of the sample. The sample was peripheral blood, taken from a patient treated with radiotherapy plus ipilimumab. All receptors come from a human donor with non-small cell lung cancer that progressed on radiotherapy plus ipilimumab.

A remark on this clone: In the same sample, other DNA sequences code for this CDR3. The chain employs TRBV18 and TRBJ2-2; 13 bases agree with TRBD2. Looked up from germline, CDR1 is KGHSH and CDR2 is LQKENI. The V and J ends lost 2 bases and 8 bases, in that order; junction bases with no gene match: 5. The CDR3 consists of 16 residues. The CDR3: CASSPGLAGAGGELFF. The CDR3 coding sequence is TGTGCCAGCTCACCAGGACTAGCGGGAGCCGGTGGGGAGCTGTTTTTT.

The chain carries TRBV4-2 and TRBJ1-2; 9 bases are a match to TRBD1. There are 15 residues in the CDR3. Germline lookup yields CDR1 LGHNA and CDR2 YNFKEQ. V shed 2 bases, J shed 6 bases, and the junction held 7 bases outside the gene matches. CDR3 sequence reads: CASSQPGQGTNGYTF. CDR3 bases: TGTGCCAGCAGCCAACCGGGACAGGGCACGAATGGCTACACCTTC.

The chain links TRBV4-1 to TRBJ1-2, with D perhaps matching TRBD1 (5 bases). This CDR3 comprises 15 residues. Germline V gene sequence: CDR1 MGHRA, CDR2 YSYEKL. The germline V and J ends were trimmed by 2 bases and 4 bases, with 14 bases remaining between them. The CDR3 here is CASSQPTGGVYGYTF. The CDR3 DNA reads TGCGCCAGCAGCCAACCGACCGGGGGGGTCTATGGCTACACCTTC.

This clone was recorded once. The chain joins TRBV5-6 to TRBJ2-5; D is ambiguous. Germline CDR1 reads SGHDT; CDR2 reads YYEEEE. V was pared by 1 base and J by 2 bases, with 9 bases between. This CDR3 region has 14 residues. The CDR3 loop reads CASSLLGYQETQYF. The CDR3, as DNA: TGTGCCAGCAGCTTGCTGGGGTATCAAGAGACCCAGTACTTC.

CDR3 sequence reads: CASSQVRGVVAQFF. Here the CDR3 DNA reads TGTGCCAGCAGCCAAGTGAGGGGAGTGGTGGCGCAGTTCTTC. The V and J genes are TRBV4-2 and TRBJ2-1; possibly TRBD1 or TRBD2 for D (5 bases each). In germline, CDR1 is LGHNA, CDR2 YNFKEQ. The length of the CDR3 is 14 residues. Deletions cut 1 base from V and 12 bases from J, with 16 bases between.

The CDR3, as DNA: TGTGCCAGCAGCTCAACGAACATTCTGGAGACCCAGTACTTC. This encodes CASSSTNILETQYF. The chain employs TRBV7-9 and TRBJ2-5; D is uncertain. V lost 4 bases and J 5 bases, leaving 14 bases between the germline ends. This CDR3 is 14 amino acids long. Germline V gene data show CDR1 as SEHNR and CDR2 as FQNEAQ (reference sequence).

This chain connects TRBV2 to TRBJ2-7; D unresolved. CDR3 size: 14 residues. Germline V gene sequence: CDR1 SNHLY, CDR2 FYNNEI. V lost 2 bases to trimming and J lost 0 bases, with 8 bases between them. In DNA form, the CDR3 reads TGTGCCAGCAGTGAAAGTCCGAGCTCCTACGAGCAGTACTTC. It translates to CASSESPSSYEQYF.

This chain uses TRBV19 with TRBJ2-3; possibly TRBD1 for D (6 bases). Germline-derived CDR1 and CDR2 are LNHDA and SQIVND (reference sequence). The V end lost 6 bases, the J end lost 2 bases, and 9 bases lay between the germline ends. The CDR3 has 13 residues. CDR3 in amino acids: CASRNRATDTQYF. Here the CDR3 DNA reads TGTGCCAGTAGGAACAGGGCCACAGATACGCAGTATTTT.

This clone was observed once. The V gene is TRBV11-2, the J gene TRBJ2-5; possible D gene TRBD2, 6 bases. Looked up from germline, CDR1 is SGHAT and CDR2 is FQNNGV. The CDR3 has 13 residues. Trimming cost V 8 bases and J 2 bases, with 12 bases left between them. The CDR3 nucleotides are TGTGCCAGCGGTAGGGACTTACAAGAGACCCAGTACTTC. Translated, it gives CASGRDLQETQYF.

J is TRBJ2-7 and V is TRBV2; TRBD1 matches 7 bases. V lost 10 bases and J lost 2; bases outside the gene matches: 11. Germline lookup yields CDR1 SNHLY and CDR2 FYNNEI. The CDR3 is 14 residues long. The CDR3 protein is CATRPGQRTYEQYF. DNA of the CDR3: TGTGCCACTAGACCGGGACAGCGAACCTACGAGCAGTACTTC. Full variable domain (rest looked up from reference TRBV2 and TRBJ2-7): EPEVTQTPSHQVTQMGQEVILRCVPISNHLYFYWYRQILGQKVEFLVSFYNNEISEKSEIFDDQFSVERPDGSNFTLKIRSTKLEDSAMYFCATRPGQRTYEQYFGPGTRLTVT.

V and J are TRBV12-5 and TRBJ2-7; TRBD2 matches at 8 bases. With 7 bases clipped from V and 6 bases from J, the junction kept 11 bases outside the gene matches. The CDR3 extends over 14 amino acids. Germline-derived CDR1 and CDR2 are LGHNT and FRNRAP. CDR3 amino acids: CASATGGPVSEQYF. The DNA of the CDR3 is TGTGCTAGTGCAACGGGAGGGCCGGTTTCCGAGCAGTACTTC.

V is TRBV27 and J is TRBJ2-3, with a possible D match to TRBD1 (6 bases). This CDR3 has 15 amino acids. From germline, CDR1 is MNHEY and CDR2 SMNVEV (reference sequence). Trimming removed 5 bases at V and 1 base at J, with 13 bases between. The CDR3 nucleotides read TGTGCCAGCAGTCCCAACCCAGGGGGCACAGATACGCAGTATTTT. It translates to CASSPNPGGTDTQYF.

The V call is TRBV27, the J call TRBJ2-5, with a possible D match to TRBD1 (5 bases). The DNA end favors TRBJ2-7, so the J call may be wrong. This CDR3 has 12 residues. CDR1 is MNHEY and CDR2 is SMNVEV in the germline V gene (reference sequence). For the CDR3, the DNA is TGTGCCAGCAGTGCCCAGGGATACGAGCAGTACTTC. It translates to CASSAQGYEQYF.